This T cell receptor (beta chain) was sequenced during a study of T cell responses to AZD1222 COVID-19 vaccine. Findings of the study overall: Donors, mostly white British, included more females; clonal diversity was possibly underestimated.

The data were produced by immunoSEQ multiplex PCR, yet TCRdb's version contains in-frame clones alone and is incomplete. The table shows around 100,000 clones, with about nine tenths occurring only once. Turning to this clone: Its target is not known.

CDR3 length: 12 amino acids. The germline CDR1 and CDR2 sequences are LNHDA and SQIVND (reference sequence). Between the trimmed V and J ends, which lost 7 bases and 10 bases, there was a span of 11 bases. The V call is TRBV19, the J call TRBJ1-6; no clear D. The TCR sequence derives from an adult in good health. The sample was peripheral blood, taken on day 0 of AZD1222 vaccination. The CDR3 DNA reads TGTGCCAGTACGGCTGGTGGATCACCCCTCCACTTT. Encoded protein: CASTAGGSPLHF.